Below, one T cell receptor beta chain is given with its context. Its specificity is not known. The sample originates from a study of cytomegalovirus exposure and HLA in healthy donors. On the study more broadly: Out of roughly 170 million T cells, an earlier analysis found around 120 million unique TCR beta sequences in total. The study's early data release held about 85 million unique TCRs from HLA-typed donors. Study observations and caveats: A previous analysis found most TCR beta V segments productive roughly 87% or roughly 30% of the time.

In the PCR, 60 Vbeta and 13 Jbeta primers were used. This table comes from immunoSEQ multiplex PCR, and its TCRdb copy is limited to in-frame clones, with some not included. The table for this sample gives 150,000 to 200,000 clones. This receptor was taken from a boy aged 5-17 years in good health and CMV-seronegative. Input material: PBMCs.

CDR3 protein: CASSWVRGGETQYF. The CDR3 DNA reads TGTGCCAGCAGTTGGGTCCGGGGTGGAGAGACCCAGTACTTC. The rearrangement joins TRBV7-2 to TRBJ2-5, with D tentatively TRBD2 (5 bases). Germline V gives CDR1 SGHTA, CDR2 FQGNSA. The CDR3 loop spans 14 amino acids. Trimming shortened V by 6 bases and J by 4 bases, and 15 bases separated the two germline ends.